This T cell receptor beta chain was profiled in a study of blood T cell repertoires in COVID-19. Looking at the study overall: COVID-19 samples from acute and convalescent phases originated in the United States, Italy and Spain. From T cells, B-cell-depleted T cells, or PBMCs came the material, which was cDNA or gDNA.

As processed by the authors: Estimates of nucleated cell counts were drawn from the amplification of reference gene primers. Libraries were prepared by immunoSEQ multiplex PCR; TCRdb keeps only in-frame clonotypes and omits some of them. V and J calls and clone size come straight from that table; D and trimming were deduced from the DNA. The repertoire holds around 200,000 clones, with about 88% as singletons. This CDR3 has 14 amino acids. Per germline, CDR1 LNHDA and CDR2 SQIVND (reference sequence). Trimming removed 4 bases from V and 1 base from J; junction bases left unmatched: 2. The genes are TRBV19 and TRBJ2-3, with TRBD2 matching over 7 bases. Specimen: peripheral blood. This receptor was obtained from a man aged 35-49 years with acute or convalescent COVID-19. CDR3 sequence reads: CASSNGLGTDTQYF. CDR3 nucleotides: TGTGCCAGTAGTAACGGACTAGGCACAGATACGCAGTATTTT.